This TCR beta chain emerged from a study of persistence of HIV-infected CD4 T cells. The stimulus was lysate of CMV-infected fibroblasts, 9 to 10 ug/mL. Memory cells lacking CD40L and CD69 with high CD45RO were sorted. The libraries were made with immunoSEQ version 4 in survey mode. Assay: immunoSEQ multiplex PCR; the TCRdb copy retains only in-frame clones and omits some. In the table there are fewer than 40,000 clones, roughly four fifths of which are singletons. CDR3 length equals 15 residues. Trimming shortened V by 5 bases and J by 5 bases, and 16 bases separated the two germline ends. Germline loops: CDR1 LNHDA, CDR2 SQIVND (reference sequence). This clone has a single count. Its cognate antigen is unknown.

This receptor was obtained from an adult man with HIV who was CMV-seropositive. The genes are TRBV19 and TRBJ1-5; D possibly corresponds to TRBD1 (6 bases). This specimen was CD4+ T cells sorted from PBMCs after roughly 18-hour stimulation, taken from a patient who received antiretroviral therapy. CDR3 in amino acids: CASSSGTPSYQPQHF. The CDR3 DNA reads as TGTGCCAGTAGTTCCGGGACACCTTCTTATCAGCCCCAGCATTTT.